This T cell receptor (beta chain) was retrieved from a study of blood T cell repertoires in COVID-19. On the study more broadly: Acute-phase and convalescent COVID-19 samples originated in the United States, Italy and Spain. The analysed material was cDNA or gDNA that came from T cells, B-cell-depleted T cells, or PBMCs.

Seattle patients were enrolled while actively infected and followed longitudinally. In the study's own analysis: Reference gene primer amplification gave estimated nucleated cell counts. Clones were sequenced by immunoSEQ multiplex PCR, and TCRdb holds only the in-frame ones, with some missing. V, J and clone size are those of that table, while D and trimming were read from the DNA. The sample has over 200,000 clones; more than 80% are singletons. As for this clone: The sample has other DNA sequences that encode this CDR3 too.

This CDR3 is built from 14 residues. The germline V gene has CDR1 SGHVS and CDR2 FQNEAQ. The germline V and J ends were trimmed by 5 bases and 1 base, with 11 bases remaining between them. The sequencing input was peripheral blood. V gene TRBV7-8 combines with J gene TRBJ1-2; D perhaps matches TRBD1 (5 bases). The sequence derives from a man aged 30 to 39 with COVID-19, enrolled during active disease. The CDR3: CASSPREGNYGYTF. CDR3 in DNA: TGTGCCAGCAGCCCCAGGGAGGGTAACTATGGCTACACCTTC. The full variable domain, its missing parts supplied by reference TRBV7-8 and TRBJ1-2, is GAGVSQSPRYKVAKRGQDVALRCDPISGHVSLFWYQQALGQGPEFLTYFQNEAQLDKSGLPSDRFFAERPEGSVSTLKIQRTQQEDSAVYLCASSPREGNYGYTFGSGTRLTVV.